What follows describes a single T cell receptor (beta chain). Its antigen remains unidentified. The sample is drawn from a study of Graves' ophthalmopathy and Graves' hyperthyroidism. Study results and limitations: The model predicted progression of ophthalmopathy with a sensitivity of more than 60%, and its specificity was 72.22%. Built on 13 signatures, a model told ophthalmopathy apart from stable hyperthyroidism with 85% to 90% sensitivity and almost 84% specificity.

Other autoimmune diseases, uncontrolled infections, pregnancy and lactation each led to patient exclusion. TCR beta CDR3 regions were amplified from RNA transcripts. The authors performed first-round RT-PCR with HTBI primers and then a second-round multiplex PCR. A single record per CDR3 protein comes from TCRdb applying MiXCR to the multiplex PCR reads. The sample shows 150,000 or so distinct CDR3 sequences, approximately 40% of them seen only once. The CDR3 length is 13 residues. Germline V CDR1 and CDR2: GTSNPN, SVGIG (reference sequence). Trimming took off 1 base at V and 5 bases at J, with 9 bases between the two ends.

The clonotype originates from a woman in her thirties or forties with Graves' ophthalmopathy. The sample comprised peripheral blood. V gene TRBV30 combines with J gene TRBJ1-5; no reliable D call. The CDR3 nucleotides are TGTGCCTGGAGTGGGGCCAGTTATCAGCCCCAGCATTTT. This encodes CAWSGASYQPQHF.